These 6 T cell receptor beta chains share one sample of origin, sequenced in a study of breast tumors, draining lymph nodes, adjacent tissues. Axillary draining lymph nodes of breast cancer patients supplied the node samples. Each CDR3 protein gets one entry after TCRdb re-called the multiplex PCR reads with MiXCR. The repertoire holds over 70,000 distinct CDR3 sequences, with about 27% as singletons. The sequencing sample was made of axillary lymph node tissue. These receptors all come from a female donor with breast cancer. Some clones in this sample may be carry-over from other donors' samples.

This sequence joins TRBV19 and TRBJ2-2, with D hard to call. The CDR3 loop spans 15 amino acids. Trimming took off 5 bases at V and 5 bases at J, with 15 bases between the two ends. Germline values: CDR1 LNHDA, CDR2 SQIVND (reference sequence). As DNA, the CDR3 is TGTGCCAGTAGTGAGATTGGGCGTCGGACCGGGGAGCTGTTTTTT. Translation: CASSEIGRRTGELFF.

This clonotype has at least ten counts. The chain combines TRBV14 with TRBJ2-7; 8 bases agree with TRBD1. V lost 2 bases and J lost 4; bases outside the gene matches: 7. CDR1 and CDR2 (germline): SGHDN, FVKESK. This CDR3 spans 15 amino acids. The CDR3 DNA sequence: TGTGCCAGCAGCCAAAGTCCAGGGGGCGTATACGAGCAGTACTTC. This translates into CASSQSPGGVYEQYF.

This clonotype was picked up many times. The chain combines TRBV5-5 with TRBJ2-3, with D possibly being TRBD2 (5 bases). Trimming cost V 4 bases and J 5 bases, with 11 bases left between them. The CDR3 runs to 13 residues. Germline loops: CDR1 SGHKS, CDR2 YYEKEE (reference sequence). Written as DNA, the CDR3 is TGTGCCAGCAGCGGGGAAGGAGGAGATACGCAGTATTTT. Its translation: CASSGEGGDTQYF.

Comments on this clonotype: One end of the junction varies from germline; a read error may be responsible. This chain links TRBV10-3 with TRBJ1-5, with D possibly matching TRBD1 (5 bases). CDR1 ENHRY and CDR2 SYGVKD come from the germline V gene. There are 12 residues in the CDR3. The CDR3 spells CAISGTNQLQHF. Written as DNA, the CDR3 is TGTGCCATCAGTGGGACAAATCAGCTCCAGCATTTT.

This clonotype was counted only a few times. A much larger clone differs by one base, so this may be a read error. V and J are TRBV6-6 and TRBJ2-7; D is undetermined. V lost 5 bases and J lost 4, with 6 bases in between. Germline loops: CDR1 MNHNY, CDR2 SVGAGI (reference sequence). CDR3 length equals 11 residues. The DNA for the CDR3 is TGTGCCAGCAGTCGTGAGTACGAGCAGTACTTC. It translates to CASSREYEQYF.

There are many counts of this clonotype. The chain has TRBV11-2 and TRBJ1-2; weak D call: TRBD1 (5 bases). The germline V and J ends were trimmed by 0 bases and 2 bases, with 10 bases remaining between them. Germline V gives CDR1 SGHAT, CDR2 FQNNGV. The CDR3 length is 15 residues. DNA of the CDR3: TGTGCCAGCAGCTTAGACCGGGGGGGGAACTATGGCTACACCTTC. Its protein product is CASSLDRGGNYGYTF. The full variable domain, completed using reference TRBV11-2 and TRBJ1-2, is EAGVAQSPRYKIIEKRQSVAFWCNPISGHATLYWYQQILGQGPKLLIQFQNNGVVDDSQLPKDRFSAERLKGVDSTLKIQPAKLEDSAVYLCASSLDRGGNYGYTFGSGTRLTVV.